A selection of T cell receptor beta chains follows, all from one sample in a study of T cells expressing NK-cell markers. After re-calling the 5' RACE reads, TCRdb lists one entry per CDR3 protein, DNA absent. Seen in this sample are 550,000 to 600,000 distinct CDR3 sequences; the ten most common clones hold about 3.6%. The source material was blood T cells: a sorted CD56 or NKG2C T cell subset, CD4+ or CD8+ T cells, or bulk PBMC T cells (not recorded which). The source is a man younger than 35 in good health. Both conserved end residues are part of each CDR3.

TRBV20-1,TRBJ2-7,CSAREGRRPHEQYF
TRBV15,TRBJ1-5,CATSRAPASNQPQHF
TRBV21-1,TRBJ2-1,CASRGLAEPGNEQFF
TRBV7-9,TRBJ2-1,CASSPGLVFEQFF
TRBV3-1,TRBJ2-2,CASAGKGYTGELFF
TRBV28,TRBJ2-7,CASSFRGQGSDEQYF
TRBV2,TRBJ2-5,CASTGYQETQYF
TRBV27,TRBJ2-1,CASSLAGVSNEQFF
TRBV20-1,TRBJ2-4,CSAPRGGQGAVIQYF
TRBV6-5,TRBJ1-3,CASSYARSIGSGNTIYF
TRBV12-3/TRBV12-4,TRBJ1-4,CASSQNRGGKLFF
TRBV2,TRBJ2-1,CASSWTAGLNEQFF
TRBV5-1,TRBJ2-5,CASSLDRAETQYF
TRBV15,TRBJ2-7,CATTNPSGNYEQYF
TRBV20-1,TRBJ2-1,CSARDLKFVEQFF
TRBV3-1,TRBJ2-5,CASSRTSGRARETQYF
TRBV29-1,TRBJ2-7,CSVEGGLREQYF
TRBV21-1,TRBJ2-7,CASSSGPGGKGEQYF
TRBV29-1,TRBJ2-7,CSVEGGNEQYF
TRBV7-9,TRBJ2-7,CASSSYSVGYYEQYF
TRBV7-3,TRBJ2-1,CASSQTRLARNEQFF
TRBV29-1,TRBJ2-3,CIIRGRGDTQYF
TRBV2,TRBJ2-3,CASVRDRNTDTQYF
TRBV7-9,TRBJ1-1,CASSSGSGGDTEAFF
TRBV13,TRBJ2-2,CASSPGTTRPNTGELFF
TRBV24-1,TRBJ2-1,CATSLRQGNYNEQFF
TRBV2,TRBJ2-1,CASSEVGVNEQFF
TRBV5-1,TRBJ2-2,CASSLYYRAANTGELFF
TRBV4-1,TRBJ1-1,CASSHGQKNTEAFF
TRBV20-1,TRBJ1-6,CSARVRLRELDSPLHF
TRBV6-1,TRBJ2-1,CASRTWREGQGNEQFF
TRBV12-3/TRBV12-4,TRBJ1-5,CASSPVGGALSSNQPQHF
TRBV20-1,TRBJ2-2,CSAIHGTSGELFF
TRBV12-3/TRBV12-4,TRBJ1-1,CASTQGGKNTEAFF
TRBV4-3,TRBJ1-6,CASSQEGRGLRNSPLHF
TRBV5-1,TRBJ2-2,CASSHRTSTNTGELFF
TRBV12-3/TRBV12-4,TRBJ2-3,CASSSRNQVDTQYF
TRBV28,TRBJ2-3,CASNGGSSDTQYF
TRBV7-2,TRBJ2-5,CASRQGALWGQETQYF
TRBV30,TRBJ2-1,CAWSRGVMSGEQFF
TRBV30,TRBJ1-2,CAWSSDRARSYGYTF
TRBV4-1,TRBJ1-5,CASSLMHEQPQHF
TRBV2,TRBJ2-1,CASNVRDRRDEQFF
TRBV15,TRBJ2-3,CATRGSGTSGRRWTDTQYF
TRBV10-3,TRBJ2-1,CAIGTREVDEQFF
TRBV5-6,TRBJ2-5,CASSSRLRGQETQYF
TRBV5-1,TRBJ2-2,CASSSGGLATGELFF
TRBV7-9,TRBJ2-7,CASSLTGTVKYEQYF
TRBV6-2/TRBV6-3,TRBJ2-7,CASSNSGRVYEQYF
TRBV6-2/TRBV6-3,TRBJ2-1,CASTTLRRVHSYNEQFF
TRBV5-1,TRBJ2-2,CASSLENRAGELFF
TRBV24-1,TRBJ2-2,CATSPRGAGTGELFF
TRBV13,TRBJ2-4,CASSPVWSGGKNIQYF
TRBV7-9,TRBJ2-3,CASSLYRGGQTGDTQYF
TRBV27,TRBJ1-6,CASSEDRNSPLHF
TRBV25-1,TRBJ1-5,CASSPRDKQPQHF